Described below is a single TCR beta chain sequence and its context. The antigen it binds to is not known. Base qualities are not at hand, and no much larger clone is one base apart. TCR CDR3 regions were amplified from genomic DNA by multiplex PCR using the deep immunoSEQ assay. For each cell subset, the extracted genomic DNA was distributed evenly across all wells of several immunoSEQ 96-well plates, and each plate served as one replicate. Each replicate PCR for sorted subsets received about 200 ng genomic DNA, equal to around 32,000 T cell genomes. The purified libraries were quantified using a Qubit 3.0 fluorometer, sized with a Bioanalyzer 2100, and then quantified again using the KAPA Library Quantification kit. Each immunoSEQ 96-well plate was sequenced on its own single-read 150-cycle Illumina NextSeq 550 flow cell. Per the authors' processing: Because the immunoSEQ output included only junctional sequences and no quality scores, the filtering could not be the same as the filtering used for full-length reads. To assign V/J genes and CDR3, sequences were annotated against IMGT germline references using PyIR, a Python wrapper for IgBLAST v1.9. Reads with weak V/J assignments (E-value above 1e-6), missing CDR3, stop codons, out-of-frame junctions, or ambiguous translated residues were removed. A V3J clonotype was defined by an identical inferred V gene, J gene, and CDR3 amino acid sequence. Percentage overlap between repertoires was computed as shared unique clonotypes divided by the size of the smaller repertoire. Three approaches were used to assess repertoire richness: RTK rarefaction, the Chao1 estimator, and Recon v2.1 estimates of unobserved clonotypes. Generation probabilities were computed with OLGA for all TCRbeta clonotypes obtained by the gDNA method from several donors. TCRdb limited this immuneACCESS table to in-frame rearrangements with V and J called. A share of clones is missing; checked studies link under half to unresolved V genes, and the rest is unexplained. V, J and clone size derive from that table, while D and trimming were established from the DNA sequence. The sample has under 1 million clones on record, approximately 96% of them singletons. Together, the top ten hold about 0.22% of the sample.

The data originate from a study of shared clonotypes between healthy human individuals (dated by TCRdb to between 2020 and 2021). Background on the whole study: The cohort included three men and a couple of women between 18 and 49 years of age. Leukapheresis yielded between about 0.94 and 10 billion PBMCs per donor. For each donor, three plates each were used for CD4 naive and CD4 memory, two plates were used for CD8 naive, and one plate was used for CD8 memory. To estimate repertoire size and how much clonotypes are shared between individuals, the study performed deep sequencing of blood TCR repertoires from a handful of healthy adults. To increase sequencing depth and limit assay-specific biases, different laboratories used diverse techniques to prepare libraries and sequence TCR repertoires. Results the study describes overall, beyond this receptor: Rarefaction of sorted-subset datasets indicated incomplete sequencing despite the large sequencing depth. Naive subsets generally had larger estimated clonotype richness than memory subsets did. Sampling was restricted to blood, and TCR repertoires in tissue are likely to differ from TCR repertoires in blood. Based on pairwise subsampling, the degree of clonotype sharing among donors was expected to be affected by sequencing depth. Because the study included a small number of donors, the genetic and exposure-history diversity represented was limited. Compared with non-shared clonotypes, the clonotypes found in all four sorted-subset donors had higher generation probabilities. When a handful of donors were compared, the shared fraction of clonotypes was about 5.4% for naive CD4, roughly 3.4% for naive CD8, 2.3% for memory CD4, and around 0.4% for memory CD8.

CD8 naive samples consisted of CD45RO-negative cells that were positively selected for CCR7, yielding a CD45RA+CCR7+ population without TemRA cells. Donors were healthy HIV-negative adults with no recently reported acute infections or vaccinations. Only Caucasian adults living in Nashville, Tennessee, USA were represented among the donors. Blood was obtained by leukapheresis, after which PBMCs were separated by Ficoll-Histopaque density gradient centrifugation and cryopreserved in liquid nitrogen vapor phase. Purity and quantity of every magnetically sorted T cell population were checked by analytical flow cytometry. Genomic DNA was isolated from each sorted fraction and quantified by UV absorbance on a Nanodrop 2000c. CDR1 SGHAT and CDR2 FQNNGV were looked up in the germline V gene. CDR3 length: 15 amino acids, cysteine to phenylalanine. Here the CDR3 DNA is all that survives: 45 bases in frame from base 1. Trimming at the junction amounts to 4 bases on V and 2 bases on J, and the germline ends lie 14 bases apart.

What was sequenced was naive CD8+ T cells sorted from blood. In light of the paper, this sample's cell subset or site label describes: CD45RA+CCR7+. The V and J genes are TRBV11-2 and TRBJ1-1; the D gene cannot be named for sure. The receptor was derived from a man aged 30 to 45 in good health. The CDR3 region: CASSSFSVSNTEAFF. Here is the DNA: TGTGCCAGCAGCTCCTTCTCAGTATCAAACACTGAAGCTTTCTTT.